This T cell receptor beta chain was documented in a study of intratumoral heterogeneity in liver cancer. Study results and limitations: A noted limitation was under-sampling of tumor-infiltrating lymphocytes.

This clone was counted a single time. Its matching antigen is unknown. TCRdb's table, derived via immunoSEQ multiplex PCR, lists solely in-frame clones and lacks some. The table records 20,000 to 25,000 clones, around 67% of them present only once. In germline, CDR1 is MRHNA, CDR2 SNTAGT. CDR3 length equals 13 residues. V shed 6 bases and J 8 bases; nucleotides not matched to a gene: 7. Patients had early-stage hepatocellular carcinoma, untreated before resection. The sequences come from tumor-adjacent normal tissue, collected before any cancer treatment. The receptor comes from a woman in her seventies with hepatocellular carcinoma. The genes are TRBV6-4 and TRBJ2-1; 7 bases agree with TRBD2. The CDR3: CASSRGEGYEQFF. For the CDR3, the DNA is TGTGCCAGCAGCCGGGGGGAGGGTTATGAGCAGTTCTTC.